The 17 T cell receptor beta chains reported below all come from one sample, sequenced in a study of graft-versus-host responses after intestinal transplantation. Some clones are missing from TCRdb's copy, which holds only in-frame ones; the method was immunoSEQ multiplex PCR. This table has roughly 50,000 clones, about 90% appearing once. The specimen comprised PBMCs, sampled roughly 660 days after intestinal transplant. The receptor source for this set is a human patient who received an intestinal transplant, so some T cells may come from the graft donor.

The chain employs TRBV15 and TRBJ2-1; 7 bases map to TRBD2. J was trimmed by 8 bases and V by 3 bases; bases with no gene match: 13. The CDR3 is made up of 16 amino acids. In germline, CDR1 is LNHNV, CDR2 YYDKDF (reference sequence). The CDR3 DNA reads as TGTGCCACCAGCAGGGAAGCGACTAGCTTAGTCTATGAGCAGTTCTTC. Translation: CATSREATSLVYEQFF.

This clone was observed a handful of times. The chain is built from TRBV6-4 and TRBJ2-1, with TRBD2 identical over 14 bases. The germline gives CDR1 MRHNA, CDR2 SNTAGT. This CDR3 has 15 amino acids. Trimming took 4 bases from V and 7 from J; bases not matched to a gene: 3. The DNA for the CDR3 is TGTGCCAGCAGTGCGACTAGCGGGGGGGCGAATGAGCAGTTCTTC. Its translation: CASSATSGGANEQFF.

The V call is TRBV4-1, the J call TRBJ2-3, with D unresolved. CDR1 MGHRA and CDR2 YSYEKL come from the germline V gene. The CDR3 extends over 14 amino acids. Trimming stripped 4 bases from V and 4 bases from J, with 12 bases between. The CDR3 bases are TGCGCCAGCAGCCCAAGTGAGACTGCAGATACGCAGTATTTT. Protein: CASSPSETADTQYF.

This clone was counted between two and nine times. The chain employs TRBV5-1 and TRBJ1-1; D is unresolved. Per germline, CDR1 SGHRS and CDR2 YFSETQ. Trimming took off 3 bases at V and 3 bases at J, with 15 bases between the two ends. The length of the CDR3 is 15 residues. CDR3 DNA: TGCGCCAGCAGCTCGGTCCCGGACGGATACACTGAAGCTTTCTTT. Translating gives CASSSVPDGYTEAFF.

This sequence joins TRBV27 and TRBJ2-3; 8 bases map to TRBD1. From germline, CDR1 is MNHEY and CDR2 SMNVEV (reference sequence). There are 17 residues in the CDR3. V was clipped by 6 bases and J by 3 bases; unmatched bases: 14. The chain's CDR3 is CASRSDRALWRTDTQYF. The CDR3 bases are TGTGCCAGCAGATCGGACAGGGCTTTGTGGAGGACAGATACGCAGTATTTT.

The chain combines TRBV4-1 with TRBJ1-2, with D hard to call. With 4 bases removed from V and 1 base from J, the gap between germline ends came to 19 bases. Germline values: CDR1 MGHRA, CDR2 YSYEKL. The CDR3 has 17 residues. The CDR3: CASSRGPGKALNYGYTF. As DNA, the CDR3 is TGCGCCAGCAGCCGCGGTCCGGGAAAGGCTCTTAACTATGGCTACACCTTC.

The V and J genes are TRBV29-1 and TRBJ1-6; D gene unclear. This CDR3 is 20 amino acids long. Germline CDR1 reads SQVTM; CDR2 reads ANQGSEA. Deletions cut 1 base from V and 0 bases from J, with 22 bases between. CDR3 loop: CSVEAGFQRRFSSYNSPLHF. Written as DNA, the CDR3 is TGCAGCGTTGAAGCGGGGTTCCAGCGGAGGTTTAGCTCCTATAATTCACCCCTCCACTTT. The full variable domain, with the rest looked up from reference TRBV29-1 and TRBJ1-6, is SAVISQKPSRDICQRGTSLTIQCQVDSQVTMMFWYRQQPGQSLTLIATANQGSEATYESGFVIDKFPISRPNLTFSTLTVSNMSPEDSSIYLCSVEAGFQRRFSSYNSPLHFGNGTRLTVT.

J is TRBJ2-5 and V is TRBV7-9; D is unresolved. V was clipped by 4 bases and J by 4 bases, with 13 bases between them. From germline, CDR1 is SEHNR and CDR2 FQNEAQ (reference sequence). The CDR3 length is 14 residues. The CDR3 sequence: CASSSTRVVETQYF. In DNA, the CDR3 is TGTGCCAGCAGCTCCACCAGAGTGGTAGAGACCCAGTACTTC.

This chain uses TRBV5-6 with TRBJ2-1, with 10 bases that match TRBD1. The CDR3 has 14 amino acids. The J segment lost 7 bases and the V segment lost 7 bases, leaving 8 bases of the junction unmatched. The germline V gene has CDR1 SGHDT and CDR2 YYEEEE. The CDR3 here is CASRGTGESNEQFF. The DNA for the CDR3 is TGTGCCAGCCGGGGGACAGGGGAAAGTAATGAGCAGTTCTTC.

This chain joins TRBV2 and TRBJ2-4; 7 positions match TRBD2. The V gene end was trimmed by 3 bases and the J gene end by 7 bases; junction bases not matched to a gene: 9. Germline values: CDR1 SNHLY, CDR2 FYNNEI. CDR3 length: 15 residues. The DNA of the CDR3 is TGTGCCAGCAGTGACGGCGGGGGTGGTTTGAACATTCAGTACTTC. Its translation is CASSDGGGGLNIQYF.

This sequence joins TRBV5-8 and TRBJ1-5; TRBD1 aligns across 9 bases. The CDR3 is 13 residues long. The V gene end was trimmed by 4 bases and the J gene end by 9 bases; junction bases not matched to a gene: 5. Germline-derived CDR1 and CDR2 are SGHTS and YDEGEE. The CDR3 nucleotides are TGTGCCAGCAGCACAGGGGGCTGGGGGCCCCAGCATTTT. Its protein product is CASSTGGWGPQHF.

The rearrangement joins TRBV7-6 to TRBJ2-3; possibly TRBD1 for D (6 bases). The ends were cut back, 6 bases at V and 1 base at J, with 8 bases in the middle. This CDR3 contains 13 residues. The germline CDR1 and CDR2 sequences are SGHVS and FNYEAQ. The CDR3 region is CASSRTGTDTQYF. The CDR3 DNA follows: TGTGCCAGCAGTCGGACAGGCACAGATACGCAGTATTTT. Together with reference TRBV7-6 and TRBJ2-3, the CDR3 gives the full variable domain: GAGVSQSPRYKVTKRGQDVALRCDPISGHVSLYWYRQALGQGPEFLTYFNYEAQQDKSGLPNDRFSAERPEGSISTLTIQRTEQRDSAMYRCASSRTGTDTQYFGPGTRLTVL.

The chain uses TRBV7-9 and TRBJ2-7; possible D gene TRBD1, 6 bases. V lost 5 bases, J lost 0 bases, and 11 bases lay in between. CDR3 length equals 14 residues. Germline V CDR1 and CDR2: SEHNR, FQNEAQ (reference sequence). CDR3 sequence reads: CASSRQANSYEQYF. The CDR3 nucleotides read TGTGCCAGCAGCCGACAGGCCAACTCCTACGAGCAGTACTTC. The full variable domain, in which reference TRBV7-9 and TRBJ2-7 provide the parts outside the CDR3, is DTGVSQNPRHKITKRGQNVTFRCDPISEHNRLYWYRQTLGQGPEFLTYFQNEAQLEKSRLLSDRFSAERPKGSFSTLEIQRTEQGDSAMYLCASSRQANSYEQYFGPGTRLTVT.

There are a few counts of this clone. This rearrangement joins TRBV5-1 to TRBJ2-5; 13 nucleotides align to TRBD2. The CDR3 runs to 16 residues. The J segment lost 4 bases and the V segment lost 3 bases, leaving 6 bases of the junction unmatched. Germline V gene data show CDR1 as SGHRS and CDR2 as YFSETQ. DNA of the CDR3: TGCGCCAGCAGCTGGGGGACTAGCGGGGCGCTAGAGACCCAGTACTTC. Protein sequence: CASSWGTSGALETQYF.

The V and J genes are TRBV7-2 and TRBJ1-2; TRBD1 might be the D (5 bases). The CDR3 is made up of 13 amino acids. Per germline, CDR1 SGHTA and CDR2 FQGNSA. The ends were cut back, 5 bases at V and 5 bases at J, with 12 bases in the middle. The CDR3 sequence is CASSRNQGYGYTF. In nucleotides, the CDR3 is TGTGCCAGCAGCCGAAACCAGGGATATGGCTACACCTTC.

The chain has TRBV27 and TRBJ1-5; 9 bases are a match to TRBD1. The trim removed 5 bases at V and 4 bases at J, leaving 3 bases unmatched. CDR1 and CDR2 (germline): MNHEY, SMNVEV (reference sequence). The CDR3 is made up of 14 amino acids. For the CDR3, the DNA is TGTGCCAGCAGTGGGGGACAGGGTAATCAGCCCCAGCATTTT. Translated: CASSGGQGNQPQHF.

This clone has a single count. This rearrangement joins TRBV19 to TRBJ1-2; weak D call: TRBD1 (5 bases). There are 13 residues in the CDR3. V was cut by 6 bases and J by 3 bases, with 11 bases left in between. Per germline, CDR1 LNHDA and CDR2 SQIVND (reference sequence). The CDR3 sequence: CASSRDQYYGYTF. CDR3 sequence (DNA): TGTGCCAGTAGCCGGGACCAGTACTATGGCTACACCTTC.